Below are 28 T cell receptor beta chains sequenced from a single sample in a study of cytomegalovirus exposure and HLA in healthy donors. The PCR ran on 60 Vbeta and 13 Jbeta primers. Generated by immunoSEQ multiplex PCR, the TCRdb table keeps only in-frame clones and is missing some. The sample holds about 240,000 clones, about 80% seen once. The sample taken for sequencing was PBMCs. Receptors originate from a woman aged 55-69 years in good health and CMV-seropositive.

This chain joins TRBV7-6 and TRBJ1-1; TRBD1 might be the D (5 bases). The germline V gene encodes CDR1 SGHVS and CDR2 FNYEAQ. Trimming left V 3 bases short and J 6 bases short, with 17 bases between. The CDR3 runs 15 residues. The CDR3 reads CASSFPGLARSEAFF. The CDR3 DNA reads TGTGCCAGCAGCTTTCCGGGACTGGCTAGGTCTGAAGCTTTCTTT.

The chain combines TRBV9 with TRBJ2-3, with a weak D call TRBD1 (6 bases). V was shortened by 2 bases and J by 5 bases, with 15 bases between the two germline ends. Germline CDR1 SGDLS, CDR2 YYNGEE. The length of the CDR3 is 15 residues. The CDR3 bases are TGTGCCAGCAGCGTCCGGACAGTTCCCGGAGATACGCAGTATTTT. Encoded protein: CASSVRTVPGDTQYF.

CDR3 residues: CASNLGTGDYEQYF. The DNA for the CDR3 is TGTGCCAGCAATCTCGGGACAGGGGACTACGAGCAGTACTTC. The V call is TRBV7-9, the J call TRBJ2-7; 10 bases are a match to TRBD1. The V and J ends lost 7 bases and 3 bases, in that order; junction bases with no gene match: 6. In germline, CDR1 is SEHNR, CDR2 FQNEAQ (reference sequence). This CDR3 is 14 amino acids long. The whole variable domain, remainder taken from reference TRBV7-9 and TRBJ2-7, is DTGVSQNPRHKITKRGQNVTFRCDPISEHNRLYWYRQTLGQGPEFLTYFQNEAQLEKSRLLSDRFSAERPKGSFSTLEIQRTEQGDSAMYLCASNLGTGDYEQYFGPGTRLTVT.

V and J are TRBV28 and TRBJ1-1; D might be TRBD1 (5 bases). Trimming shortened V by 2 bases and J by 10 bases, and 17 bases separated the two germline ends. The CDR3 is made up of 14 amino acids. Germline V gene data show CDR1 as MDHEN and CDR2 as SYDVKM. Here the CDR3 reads CASSLPGDSGGAFF. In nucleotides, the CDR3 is TGTGCCAGCAGTTTACCTGGGGACTCCGGGGGAGCTTTCTTT.

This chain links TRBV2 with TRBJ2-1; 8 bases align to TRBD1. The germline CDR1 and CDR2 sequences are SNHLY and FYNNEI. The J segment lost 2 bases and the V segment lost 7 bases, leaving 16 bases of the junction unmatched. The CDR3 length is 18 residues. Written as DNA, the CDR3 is TGTGCCAGCATCGGGACAGGATTAGTGACTAGGGCCTACAATGAGCAGTTCTTC. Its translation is CASIGTGLVTRAYNEQFF. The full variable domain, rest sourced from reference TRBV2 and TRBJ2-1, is EPEVTQTPSHQVTQMGQEVILRCVPISNHLYFYWYRQILGQKVEFLVSFYNNEISEKSEIFDDQFSVERPDGSNFTLKIRSTKLEDSAMYFCASIGTGLVTRAYNEQFFGPGTRLTVL.

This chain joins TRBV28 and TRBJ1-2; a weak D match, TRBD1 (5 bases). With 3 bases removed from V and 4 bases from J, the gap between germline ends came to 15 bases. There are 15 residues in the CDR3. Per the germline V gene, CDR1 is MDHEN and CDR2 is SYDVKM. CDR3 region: CASSFQLRGLYGYTF. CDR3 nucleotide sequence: TGTGCCAGCAGTTTTCAATTGAGGGGACTCTATGGCTACACCTTC.

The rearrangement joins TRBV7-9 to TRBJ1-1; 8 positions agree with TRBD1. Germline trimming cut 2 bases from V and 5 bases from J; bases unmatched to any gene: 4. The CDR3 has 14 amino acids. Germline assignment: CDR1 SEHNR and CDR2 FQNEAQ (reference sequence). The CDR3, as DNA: TGTGCCAGCAGCTTACAGGGGGCTTGGACTGAAGCTTTCTTT. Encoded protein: CASSLQGAWTEAFF.

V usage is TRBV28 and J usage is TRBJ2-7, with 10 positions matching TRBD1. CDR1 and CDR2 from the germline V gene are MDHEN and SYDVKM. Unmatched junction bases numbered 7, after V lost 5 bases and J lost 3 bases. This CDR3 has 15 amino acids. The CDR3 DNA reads TGTGCCAGCAGTAAAATCGGGACAGGGGACTACGAGCAGTACTTC. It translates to CASSKIGTGDYEQYF. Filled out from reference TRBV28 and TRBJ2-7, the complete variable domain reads DVKVTQSSRYLVKRTGEKVFLECVQDMDHENMFWYRQDPGLGLRLIYFSYDVKMKEKGDIPEGYSVSREKKERFSLILESASTNQTSMYLCASSKIGTGDYEQYFGPGTRLTVT.

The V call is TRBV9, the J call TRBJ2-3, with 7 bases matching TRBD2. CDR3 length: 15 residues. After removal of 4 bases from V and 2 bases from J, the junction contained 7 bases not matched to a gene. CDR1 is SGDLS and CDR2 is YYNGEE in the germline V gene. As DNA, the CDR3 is TGTGCCAGCAGCCCCCGGGGGAGGGACACAGATACGCAGTATTTT. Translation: CASSPRGRDTDTQYF.

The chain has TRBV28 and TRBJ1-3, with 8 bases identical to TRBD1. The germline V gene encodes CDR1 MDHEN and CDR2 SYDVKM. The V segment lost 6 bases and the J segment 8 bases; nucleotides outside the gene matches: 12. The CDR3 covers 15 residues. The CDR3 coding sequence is TGTGCCAGCAGCCAGGCGACAGGGGTTAAGGACACCATATATTTT. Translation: CASSQATGVKDTIYF.

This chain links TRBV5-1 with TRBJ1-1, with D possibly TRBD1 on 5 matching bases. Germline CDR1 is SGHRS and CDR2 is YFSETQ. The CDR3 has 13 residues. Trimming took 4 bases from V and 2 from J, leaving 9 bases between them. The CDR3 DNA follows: TGCGCCAGCAGCCATGACAGTAACACTGAAGCTTTCTTT. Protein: CASSHDSNTEAFF.

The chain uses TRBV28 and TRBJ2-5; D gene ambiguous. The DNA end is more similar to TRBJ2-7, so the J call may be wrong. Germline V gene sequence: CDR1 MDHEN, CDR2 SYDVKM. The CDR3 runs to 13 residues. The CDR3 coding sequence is TGTGCCAGCAGTTTAGGGCAGGTCTACGAGCAGTACTTC. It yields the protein CASSLGQVYEQYF.

The CDR3: CASSRQGPGASYEQYF. CDR3 bases: TGTGCCAGCAGCCGACAGGGGCCCGGCGCATCCTACGAGCAGTACTTC. The gene calls are TRBV27 and TRBJ2-7; TRBD1 matches 8 bases. Germline-derived CDR1 and CDR2 are MNHEY and SMNVEV (reference sequence). V trimming: 6 bases; J trimming: 1 base; junction bases outside the gene matches: 11. The length of the CDR3 is 16 residues.

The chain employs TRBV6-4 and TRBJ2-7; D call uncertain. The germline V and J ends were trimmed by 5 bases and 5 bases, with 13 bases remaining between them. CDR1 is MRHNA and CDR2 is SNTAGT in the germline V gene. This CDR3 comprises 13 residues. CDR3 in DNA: TGTGCCAGCAGTCTTATCTTCCAGAACGAGCAGTACTTC. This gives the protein CASSLIFQNEQYF.

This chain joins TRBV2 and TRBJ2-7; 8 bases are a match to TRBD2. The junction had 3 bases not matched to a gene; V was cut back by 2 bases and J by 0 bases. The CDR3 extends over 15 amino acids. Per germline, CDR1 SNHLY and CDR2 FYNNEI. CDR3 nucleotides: TGTGCCAGCAGTGAATTTGGGACTAGCTCCTACGAGCAGTACTTC. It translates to CASSEFGTSSYEQYF. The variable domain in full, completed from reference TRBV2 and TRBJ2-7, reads EPEVTQTPSHQVTQMGQEVILRCVPISNHLYFYWYRQILGQKVEFLVSFYNNEISEKSEIFDDQFSVERPDGSNFTLKIRSTKLEDSAMYFCASSEFGTSSYEQYFGPGTRLTVT.

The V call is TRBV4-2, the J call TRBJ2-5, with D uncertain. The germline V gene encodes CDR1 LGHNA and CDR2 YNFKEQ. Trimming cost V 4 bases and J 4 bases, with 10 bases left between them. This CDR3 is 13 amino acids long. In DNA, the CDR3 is TGTGCCAGCAGCCCCTCCCCCCGAGAGACCCAGTACTTC. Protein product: CASSPSPRETQYF.

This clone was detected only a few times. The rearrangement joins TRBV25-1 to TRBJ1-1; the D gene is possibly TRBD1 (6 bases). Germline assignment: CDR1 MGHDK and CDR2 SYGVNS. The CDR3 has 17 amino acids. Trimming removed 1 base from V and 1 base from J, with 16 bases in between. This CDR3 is CASSEWGARGGNTEAFF. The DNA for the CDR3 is TGTGCCAGCAGTGAATGGGGGGCGCGGGGGGGGAACACTGAAGCTTTCTTT.

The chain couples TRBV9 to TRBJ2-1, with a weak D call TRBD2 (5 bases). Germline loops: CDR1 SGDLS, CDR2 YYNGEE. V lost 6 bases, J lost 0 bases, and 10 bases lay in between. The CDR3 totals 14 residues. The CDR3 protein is CASNIGSSYNEQFF. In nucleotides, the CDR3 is TGTGCCAGCAACATAGGGAGCTCCTACAATGAGCAGTTCTTC.

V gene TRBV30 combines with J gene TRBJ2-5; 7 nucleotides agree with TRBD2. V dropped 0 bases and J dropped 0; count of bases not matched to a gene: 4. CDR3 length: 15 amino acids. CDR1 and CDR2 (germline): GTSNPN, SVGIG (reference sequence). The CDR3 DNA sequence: TGTGCCTGGAGTGTTATGGGGGGGGACCAAGAGACCCAGTACTTC. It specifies CAWSVMGGDQETQYF.

The CDR3 spells CASSISGGGNEQFF. Here the CDR3 DNA reads TGTGCCAGCAGTATTAGCGGGGGGGGGAATGAGCAGTTCTTC. The chain has TRBV2 and TRBJ2-1, with TRBD2 matching over 11 bases. The CDR3 consists of 14 residues. The J segment lost 7 bases and the V segment lost 5 bases, leaving 4 bases of the junction unmatched. Germline CDR1 reads SNHLY; CDR2 reads FYNNEI.

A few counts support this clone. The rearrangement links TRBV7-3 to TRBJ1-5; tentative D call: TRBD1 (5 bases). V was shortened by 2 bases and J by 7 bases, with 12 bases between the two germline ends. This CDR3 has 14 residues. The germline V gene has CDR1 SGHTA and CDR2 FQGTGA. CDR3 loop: CASSLGGAGQPQHF. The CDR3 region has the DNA TGTGCCAGCAGCTTAGGAGGGGCGGGGCAGCCCCAGCATTTT.

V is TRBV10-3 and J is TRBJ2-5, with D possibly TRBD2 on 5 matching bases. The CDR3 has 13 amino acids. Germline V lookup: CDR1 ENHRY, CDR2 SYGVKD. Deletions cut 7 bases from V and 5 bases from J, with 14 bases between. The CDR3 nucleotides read TGTGCCATCAACAACGGGGTCGGTGAGACCCAGTACTTC. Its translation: CAINNGVGETQYF.

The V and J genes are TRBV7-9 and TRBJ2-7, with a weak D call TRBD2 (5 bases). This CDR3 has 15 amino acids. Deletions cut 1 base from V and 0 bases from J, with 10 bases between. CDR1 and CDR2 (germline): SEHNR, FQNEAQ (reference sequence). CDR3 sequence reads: CASSLGAGASYEQYF. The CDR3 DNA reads TGTGCCAGCAGCTTAGGGGCGGGCGCCTCCTACGAGCAGTACTTC.

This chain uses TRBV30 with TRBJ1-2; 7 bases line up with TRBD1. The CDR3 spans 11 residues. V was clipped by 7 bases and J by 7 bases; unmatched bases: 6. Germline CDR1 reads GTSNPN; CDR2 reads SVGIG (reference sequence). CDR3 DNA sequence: TGTGCCTTGGACAGGTCGGGTGGCTACACCTTC. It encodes CALDRSGGYTF.

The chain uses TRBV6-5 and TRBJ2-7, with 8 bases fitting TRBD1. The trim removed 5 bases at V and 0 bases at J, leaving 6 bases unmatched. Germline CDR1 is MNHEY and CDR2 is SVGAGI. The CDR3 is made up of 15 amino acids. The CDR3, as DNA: TGTGCCAGCAGTCCTACAGGGGGAACCTCCTACGAGCAGTACTTC. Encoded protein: CASSPTGGTSYEQYF.

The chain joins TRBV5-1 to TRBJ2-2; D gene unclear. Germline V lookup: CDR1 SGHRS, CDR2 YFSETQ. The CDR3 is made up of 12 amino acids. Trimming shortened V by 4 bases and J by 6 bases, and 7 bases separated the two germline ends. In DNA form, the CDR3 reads TGCGCCAGCAGCCCGGGTTCCGGGGAGCTGTTTTTT. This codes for CASSPGSGELFF.

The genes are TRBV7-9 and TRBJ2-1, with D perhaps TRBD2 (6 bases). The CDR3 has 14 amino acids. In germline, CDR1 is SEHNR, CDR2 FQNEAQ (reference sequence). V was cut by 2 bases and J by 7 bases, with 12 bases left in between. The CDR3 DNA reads TGTGCCAGCAGCTTATCGCGGGACGCGAATGAGCAGTTCTTC. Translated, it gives CASSLSRDANEQFF.

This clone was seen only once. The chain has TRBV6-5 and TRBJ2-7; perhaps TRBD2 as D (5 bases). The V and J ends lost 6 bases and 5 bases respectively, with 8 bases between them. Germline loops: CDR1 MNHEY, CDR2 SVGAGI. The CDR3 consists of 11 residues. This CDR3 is CASRAGDEQYF. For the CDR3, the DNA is TGTGCCAGCAGGGCGGGTGACGAGCAGTACTTC.